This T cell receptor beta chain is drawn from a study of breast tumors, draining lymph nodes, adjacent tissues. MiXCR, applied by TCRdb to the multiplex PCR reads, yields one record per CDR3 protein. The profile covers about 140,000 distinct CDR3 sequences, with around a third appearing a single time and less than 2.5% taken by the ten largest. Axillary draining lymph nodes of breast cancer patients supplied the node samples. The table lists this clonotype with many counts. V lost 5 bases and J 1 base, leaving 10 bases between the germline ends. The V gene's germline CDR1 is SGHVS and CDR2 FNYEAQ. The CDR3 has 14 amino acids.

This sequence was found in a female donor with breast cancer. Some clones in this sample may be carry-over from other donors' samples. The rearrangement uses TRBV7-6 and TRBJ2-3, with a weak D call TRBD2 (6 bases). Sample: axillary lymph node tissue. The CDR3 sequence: CASSLPSGTDTQYF. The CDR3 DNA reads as TGTGCCAGCAGCCTACCTAGCGGCACAGATACGCAGTATTTT.